This TCR beta chain was recorded in a study of response to subunit inactivated influenza vaccine. Only a few counts were recorded for this clonotype. No antigen is known for it. Trimming removed 0 bases from V and 4 bases from J, with 13 bases in between. The CDR3 is 16 residues long. The V gene's germline CDR1 is SGHRS and CDR2 YFSETQ. Study-wide findings and caveats: After each seasonal influenza vaccination, few new T cells are recruited, the authors suggested.

One entry per CDR3 protein, called by TCRdb with MiXCR from the RT-PCR reads. The sample lists approximately 290,000 distinct CDR3 sequences; about 20% were seen once. The J gene is TRBJ2-2, the V gene TRBV5-1, with a possible D match to TRBD1 (5 bases). The source of this sequence is a man between 50 and 69 years old who received an inactivated influenza vaccine. The sequencing here drew on PBMCs from blood, taken less than 22 months after vaccination. The CDR3 protein is CASSLVPTDFTGELFF. The CDR3 bases are TGCGCCAGCAGCTTGGTCCCGACAGACTTCACCGGGGAGCTGTTTTTT.